Presented here are 29 T cell receptor beta chains from one specimen sequenced in a study of shared clonotypes between healthy human individuals. Assay: immunoSEQ multiplex PCR; the TCRdb copy retains only in-frame clones and omits some. This sample has around 2.5 million clones; approximately 93% occur once, and the top ten carry about 0.39%. The sample consisted of naive CD4+ T cells from PBMCs. The subset: CD45RA+ positively selected. Receptors originate from a man aged 18 to 29 in good health. Some clones in this sample may be carry-over from other donors' samples.

The chain uses TRBV25-1 and TRBJ1-3; D not certain. The CDR3 loop spans 13 amino acids. The ends were cut back, 7 bases at V and 3 bases at J, with 10 bases in the middle. CDR1 is MGHDK, CDR2 SYGVNS, per germline. CDR3 sequence (DNA): TGTGCCAGCACCTTCGCGGGTGGAAACACCATATATTTT. This sequence encodes CASTFAGGNTIYF.

The chain carries TRBV9 and TRBJ1-2; D may be TRBD1 (6 bases). V dropped 3 bases and J dropped 8 bases, with 17 bases sitting between them. Germline loops: CDR1 SGDLS, CDR2 YYNGEE. The CDR3 is 14 amino acids. Here the CDR3 DNA reads TGTGCCAGCAGCGCGTGGGGGCCCCCGGGGGGCTACACCTTC. Translating it yields CASSAWGPPGGYTF.

This chain uses TRBV7-9 with TRBJ2-3; no firm D call. The CDR3 length is 12 residues. The V end was cut by 5 bases, the J end by 4 bases, with 7 bases between. Germline V gene lookup returns CDR1 SEHNR and CDR2 FQNEAQ (reference sequence). CDR3 nucleotide sequence: TGTGCCAGCAGCCCAGACTCAGATACGCAGTATTTT. Translating gives CASSPDSDTQYF.

The chain carries TRBV19 and TRBJ2-2; 8 nucleotides align to TRBD1. Germline CDR1 LNHDA, CDR2 SQIVND (reference sequence). The CDR3 spans 16 residues. The junction had 8 bases not matched to a gene; V was cut back by 5 bases and J by 3 bases. The CDR3 region has the DNA TGTGCCAGTAGTTTCCAGGGGGCGCAGGACACCGGGGAGCTGTTTTTT. Translated: CASSFQGAQDTGELFF.

A few counts support this clone. The rearrangement uses TRBV6-5 and TRBJ1-1; TRBD1 agrees at 7 bases. With V trimmed by 0 bases and J by 6 bases, 7 bases remained unmatched. This CDR3 has 15 amino acids. The germline V gene encodes CDR1 MNHEY and CDR2 SVGAGI. The CDR3 sequence: CASSYSQGTDAEAFF. CDR3 nucleotides: TGTGCCAGCAGTTACTCACAGGGGACGGACGCTGAAGCTTTCTTT.

The rearrangement joins TRBV5-1 to TRBJ2-3, with 13 nucleotides matching TRBD2. Trimming at V came to 4 bases and at J to 5 bases, leaving 10 bases not matched to a gene. The CDR3 covers 17 residues. CDR1 is SGHRS and CDR2 is YFSETQ in the germline V gene. CDR3 region: CASSTGTSGDYRDTQYF. In DNA form, the CDR3 reads TGCGCCAGCAGCACAGGGACTAGCGGGGACTATAGAGATACGCAGTATTTT.

The chain carries TRBV5-8 and TRBJ1-5, with D unresolved. Germline V gene lookup returns CDR1 SGHTS and CDR2 YDEGEE. V was pared by 2 bases and J by 0 bases, with 9 bases between. There are 15 residues in the CDR3. CDR3: CASSFGTYSNQPQHF. The CDR3 coding sequence is TGTGCCAGCAGCTTCGGAACATATAGCAATCAGCCCCAGCATTTT.

A note on this clone: Other DNA sequences in the sample encode the same CDR3. This chain links TRBV6-5 with TRBJ2-4, with a tentative D call TRBD2 (6 bases). CDR1 and CDR2 from the germline V gene are MNHEY and SVGAGI. CDR3 size: 15 residues. Trimming removed 5 bases at V and 0 bases at J, with 11 bases between. The chain's CDR3 is CASSPPGLAKNIQYF. CDR3 bases: TGTGCCAGCAGTCCTCCGGGACTAGCCAAAAACATTCAGTACTTC.

The rearrangement joins TRBV13 to TRBJ1-3; D unresolved. Germline V gene sequence: CDR1 PRHDT, CDR2 FYEKMQ (reference sequence). The CDR3 length is 13 residues. V lost 1 base to trimming and J lost 4 bases, with 5 bases between them. CDR3 coding DNA: TGTGCCAGCAGCTTAGCACAGGGAAACACCATATATTTT. Its protein is CASSLAQGNTIYF.

In the case of this clone: The same CDR3 arises from other DNA sequences in this sample as well. The genes are TRBV27 and TRBJ2-7; possibly TRBD2 for D (6 bases). The germline V gene has CDR1 MNHEY and CDR2 SMNVEV (reference sequence). Between the trimmed V and J ends, which lost 0 bases and 1 base, there was a span of 7 bases. This CDR3 comprises 14 residues. CDR3 amino acids: CASSLSSGSYEQYF. The CDR3 DNA is TGTGCCAGCAGTTTATCCAGCGGGTCCTACGAGCAGTACTTC.

V is TRBV5-1 and J is TRBJ2-1, with D possibly matching TRBD2 (5 bases). Germline-derived CDR1 and CDR2 are SGHRS and YFSETQ. The CDR3 is 17 amino acids. Trimming stripped 4 bases from V and 0 bases from J, with 17 bases between. The DNA of the CDR3 is TGCGCCAGCAGCCCGGAGGACCAAACCCTCTCCTACAATGAGCAGTTCTTC. It encodes CASSPEDQTLSYNEQFF. Filled out from reference TRBV5-1 and TRBJ2-1, the complete variable domain reads KAGVTQTPRYLIKTRGQQVTLSCSPISGHRSVSWYQQTPGQGLQFLFEYFSETQRNKGNFPGRFSGRQFSNSRSEMNVSTLELGDSALYLCASSPEDQTLSYNEQFFGPGTRLTVL.

The chain recombines TRBV9 with TRBJ2-5; TRBD2 aligns across 10 bases. CDR1 is SGDLS, CDR2 YYNGEE, per germline. The CDR3 has 16 amino acids. After removal of 4 bases from V and 5 bases from J, the junction contained 11 bases not matched to a gene. CDR3: CASSPSGRVLGETQYF. CDR3 DNA: TGTGCCAGCAGCCCCAGCGGGAGGGTCCTCGGTGAGACCCAGTACTTC. Filled out from reference TRBV9 and TRBJ2-5, the complete variable domain reads DSGVTQTPKHLITATGQRVTLRCSPRSGDLSVYWYQQSLDQGLQFLIQYYNGEERAKGNILERFSAQQFPDLHSELNLSSLELGDSALYFCASSPSGRVLGETQYFGPGTRLLVL.

This clone was picked up one time. The chain has TRBV6-5 and TRBJ2-1, with 8 bases aligning to TRBD1. The V gene end was trimmed by 5 bases and the J gene end by 6 bases; junction bases not matched to a gene: 3. CDR1 is MNHEY and CDR2 is SVGAGI in the germline V gene. The CDR3 totals 13 residues. The CDR3 DNA is TGTGCCAGCAGTAGGACAGGGATCAATGAGCAGTTCTTC. The encoded protein is CASSRTGINEQFF.

V and J are TRBV13 and TRBJ1-5; possible D gene TRBD1, 5 bases. Germline V CDR1 and CDR2: PRHDT, FYEKMQ (reference sequence). V was clipped by 6 bases and J by 0 bases, with 9 bases between them. The CDR3 runs 14 residues. DNA for the CDR3: TGTGCCAGCAGGAGGGGCGGTAGCAATCAGCCCCAGCATTTT. It specifies CASRRGGSNQPQHF.

The rearrangement uses TRBV5-1 and TRBJ2-3; no clear D. The V gene lost 0 bases and the J gene lost 6 bases, with 8 bases spanning the gap. This CDR3 comprises 13 residues. CDR1 SGHRS and CDR2 YFSETQ come from the germline V gene. The CDR3 bases are TGCGCCAGCAGCTTGGATCCCTGGGATACGCAGTATTTT. Its translation is CASSLDPWDTQYF. The full variable domain, with the rest looked up from reference TRBV5-1 and TRBJ2-3, is KAGVTQTPRYLIKTRGQQVTLSCSPISGHRSVSWYQQTPGQGLQFLFEYFSETQRNKGNFPGRFSGRQFSNSRSEMNVSTLELGDSALYLCASSLDPWDTQYFGPGTRLTVL.

The V gene is TRBV28, the J gene TRBJ1-1; D may be TRBD1 (5 bases). Trimming removed 5 bases at V and 5 bases at J, with 21 bases between. Germline CDR1 is MDHEN and CDR2 is SYDVKM. The CDR3 is 16 residues long. The CDR3 coding sequence is TGTGCCAGCAGTCCAACGAACTTCGGGGGAGGAACTGAAGCTTTCTTT. This sequence encodes CASSPTNFGGGTEAFF. Full variable domain (missing parts from reference TRBV28 and TRBJ1-1): DVKVTQSSRYLVKRTGEKVFLECVQDMDHENMFWYRQDPGLGLRLIYFSYDVKMKEKGDIPEGYSVSREKKERFSLILESASTNQTSMYLCASSPTNFGGGTEAFFGQGTRLTVV.

The V call is TRBV7-9, the J call TRBJ2-7; the match to TRBD2 covers 7 bases. This CDR3 spans 15 amino acids. Germline-derived CDR1 and CDR2 are SEHNR and FQNEAQ (reference sequence). V shed 1 base, J shed 6 bases, and the junction held 9 bases outside the gene matches. CDR3 nucleotides: TGTGCCAGCAGCTTAGGTGGGGGAGGGCCAACCGAGCAGTACTTC. Its translation: CASSLGGGGPTEQYF.

The genes are TRBV6-5 and TRBJ1-2; D is ambiguous. Germline lookup yields CDR1 MNHEY and CDR2 SVGAGI. V lost 5 bases and J 4 bases, leaving 14 bases between the germline ends. The CDR3 totals 14 residues. The CDR3 is CASSKDPLTYGYTF. As DNA, the CDR3 is TGTGCCAGCAGTAAGGACCCCCTAACCTATGGCTACACCTTC.

The V call is TRBV2, the J call TRBJ2-1, with 14 positions matching TRBD2. The CDR3 totals 16 residues. The J segment lost 8 bases and the V segment lost 6 bases, leaving 9 bases of the junction unmatched. Germline lookup yields CDR1 SNHLY and CDR2 FYNNEI. This chain's CDR3 is CASRPGLAGVGDEQFF. The CDR3 nucleotides read TGTGCCAGCAGGCCGGGACTAGCGGGAGTGGGGGATGAGCAGTTCTTC.

The chain employs TRBV7-9 and TRBJ2-5; weak D call: TRBD2 (6 bases). The CDR3 covers 14 residues. V lost 3 bases and J 3 bases, leaving 11 bases between the germline ends. Germline V gene sequence: CDR1 SEHNR, CDR2 FQNEAQ (reference sequence). The CDR3 nucleotides read TGTGCCAGCAGCTTCGGAGCGGGCAAAGAGACCCAGTACTTC. This sequence encodes CASSFGAGKETQYF.

The rearrangement joins TRBV25-1 to TRBJ2-7; D gene uncertain. V was cut by 9 bases and J by 4 bases, with 16 bases left in between. The CDR3 runs to 13 residues. Looked up from germline, CDR1 is MGHDK and CDR2 is SYGVNS. The CDR3 reads CASNAWGTYEQYF. The DNA of the CDR3 is TGTGCCAGTAATGCGTGGGGTACGTACGAGCAGTACTTC.

Turning to this clone: Other DNA sequences in the sample encode the same CDR3. The V and J genes are TRBV19 and TRBJ2-7, with D possibly TRBD2 on 6 matching bases. V was clipped by 1 base and J by 3 bases, with 13 bases between them. Germline CDR1 is LNHDA and CDR2 is SQIVND (reference sequence). The length of the CDR3 is 15 residues. The CDR3 sequence: CASSIVSGVGYEQYF. In DNA, the CDR3 is TGTGCCAGTAGTATAGTTTCGGGGGTGGGCTACGAGCAGTACTTC. The entire variable domain, with the rest obtained from reference TRBV19 and TRBJ2-7, is as follows: DGGITQSPKYLFRKEGQNVTLSCEQNLNHDAMYWYRQDPGQGLRLIYYSQIVNDFQKGDIAEGYSVSREKKESFPLTVTSAQKNPTAFYLCASSIVSGVGYEQYFGPGTRLTVT.

J is TRBJ1-4 and V is TRBV28; D is ambiguous. V was clipped by 10 bases and J by 8 bases, with 14 bases between them. CDR3 size: 12 residues. CDR1 and CDR2 from the germline V gene are MDHEN and SYDVKM. CDR3 sequence reads: CATLGDREKLFF. The CDR3 DNA follows: TGTGCCACCCTTGGGGATCGGGAAAAACTGTTTTTT.

This chain joins TRBV27 and TRBJ1-1; no definite D call. The CDR3 extends over 13 amino acids. The ends were cut back, 6 bases at V and 6 bases at J, with 14 bases in the middle. CDR1 is MNHEY and CDR2 is SMNVEV in the germline V gene (reference sequence). CDR3 sequence: CASRSVSSPEAFF. The CDR3, as DNA: TGTGCCAGCAGGTCGGTGTCGAGCCCTGAAGCTTTCTTT.

J is TRBJ1-2 and V is TRBV27; 11 bases fit TRBD1. Trimming cost V 4 bases and J 8 bases; bases outside gene matches: 9. This CDR3 is built from 15 residues. CDR1 MNHEY and CDR2 SMNVEV come from the germline V gene (reference sequence). The CDR3, as DNA: TGTGCCAGCAGTTCACGCGGACAGGGGGCGGGCGGCTACACCTTC. Residues: CASSSRGQGAGGYTF.

This chain connects TRBV28 to TRBJ2-7, with TRBD1 matching over 7 bases. Unmatched junction bases numbered 6, after V lost 5 bases and J lost 2 bases. The CDR3 length is 14 residues. CDR1 is MDHEN and CDR2 is SYDVKM in the germline V gene. This CDR3 reads CASSQIQGAYEQYF. The CDR3 nucleotides read TGTGCCAGCAGTCAGATTCAGGGGGCCTACGAGCAGTACTTC. The full variable domain, rest sourced from reference TRBV28 and TRBJ2-7, is DVKVTQSSRYLVKRTGEKVFLECVQDMDHENMFWYRQDPGLGLRLIYFSYDVKMKEKGDIPEGYSVSREKKERFSLILESASTNQTSMYLCASSQIQGAYEQYFGPGTRLTVT.

J is TRBJ1-5 and V is TRBV6-5, with a possible D match to TRBD1 (6 bases). CDR1 and CDR2 from the germline V gene are MNHEY and SVGAGI. V was cut by 8 bases and J by 1 base, with 15 bases left in between. This CDR3 has 15 amino acids. CDR3 nucleotides: TGTGCCAGCGGGACAAGGTCAGAAAGCAATCAGCCCCAGCATTTT. Amino acid sequence: CASGTRSESNQPQHF.

This chain uses TRBV18 with TRBJ2-7; D not resolved. This CDR3 has 13 amino acids. CDR1 and CDR2 from the germline V gene are KGHSH and LQKENI. V was shortened by 3 bases and J by 6 bases, with 12 bases between the two germline ends. CDR3 nucleotide sequence: TGTGCCAGCTCACCCCTTCTCCAAGGCGAGCAGTACTTC. It encodes CASSPLLQGEQYF.

The rearrangement links TRBV2 to TRBJ2-3; no firm D call. Germline V gives CDR1 SNHLY, CDR2 FYNNEI. The V gene lost 4 bases and the J gene lost 2 bases, with 4 bases spanning the gap. The CDR3 contains 12 residues. Written as DNA, the CDR3 is TGTGCCAGCAGTGCCTTCACAGATACGCAGTATTTT. Translation gives CASSAFTDTQYF.